This passage covers 23 T cell receptor beta chains from one sample sequenced in a study of cytomegalovirus exposure and HLA in healthy donors. PCR primers comprised 60 Vbeta and 13 Jbeta primers. Generated by immunoSEQ multiplex PCR, the TCRdb table keeps only in-frame clones and is missing some. The sample carries about 170,000 clones, roughly 79% recorded once. The sequencing sample was made of PBMCs. These receptors were obtained from a young woman in good health and CMV-seropositive.

The chain has TRBV7-9 and TRBJ2-5; D may be TRBD1 (5 bases). The J call may not be correct, given that the DNA end is closer to TRBJ2-7. The CDR3 length is 14 residues. CDR1 and CDR2 from the germline V gene are SEHNR and FQNEAQ (reference sequence). Here the CDR3 reads CASSLALSGHEQYF. The CDR3 DNA sequence: TGTGCCAGCAGCTTAGCCCTCTCAGGGCACGAGCAGTACTTC.

This rearrangement joins TRBV6-1 to TRBJ2-1; TRBD1 agrees at 7 bases. V shed 7 bases and J 6 bases; nucleotides not matched to a gene: 9. From germline, CDR1 is MNHNS and CDR2 SASEGT. The CDR3 has 14 residues. In DNA, the CDR3 is TGTGCCAGCACCCACCCCGGGACAGTCAATGAGCAGTTCTTC. This encodes CASTHPGTVNEQFF.

The genes are TRBV5-6 and TRBJ2-7, with 7 bases aligning to TRBD1. Germline V gene lookup returns CDR1 SGHDT and CDR2 YYEEEE. The V and J ends lost 4 bases and 3 bases, in that order; junction bases with no gene match: 7. CDR3 length equals 14 residues. The CDR3 DNA is TGTGCCAGCAGCGTGGGACAGCTCCGCTACGAGCAGTACTTC. It is translated as CASSVGQLRYEQYF.

The chain carries TRBV29-1 and TRBJ2-5; TRBD1 matches at 9 bases. The ends lost 6 bases at V and 5 bases at J; junction bases unmatched: 1. Germline values: CDR1 SQVTM, CDR2 ANQGSEA. This CDR3 has 11 residues. The CDR3 nucleotides are TGCAGCGTCGGGACAGGGGAGACCCAGTACTTC. It encodes CSVGTGETQYF.

The rearrangement links TRBV11-3 to TRBJ2-2; the D gene is possibly TRBD2 (5 bases). CDR1 is SGHNT and CDR2 is YENEEA in the germline V gene. V shed 2 bases and J shed 4 bases, with 8 bases lying between them. The length of the CDR3 is 14 residues. The CDR3 DNA follows: TGTGCCAGCAGCTTAAACGGGGTCACCGGGGAGCTGTTTTTT. It is translated as CASSLNGVTGELFF.

This sequence joins TRBV29-1 and TRBJ2-3; TRBD2 matches at 8 bases. J gave up 2 bases and V 5 bases, and 6 bases lay outside the gene matches. CDR3 length: 14 amino acids. CDR1 SQVTM and CDR2 ANQGSEA come from the germline V gene. The CDR3 protein is CSVRTSSVTDTQYF. DNA of the CDR3: TGCAGCGTTCGGACTAGCTCCGTCACAGATACGCAGTATTTT.

This clone showed up just once. J is TRBJ2-5 and V is TRBV4-3; maybe TRBD1 (6 bases). Per the germline V gene, CDR1 is LGHNA and CDR2 is YSLEER. The V end lost 0 bases, the J end lost 4 bases, and 12 bases lay between the germline ends. This CDR3 comprises 15 residues. CDR3 sequence: CASSQERQGIETQYF. DNA for the CDR3: TGCGCCAGCAGCCAAGAAAGGCAGGGGATAGAGACCCAGTACTTC.

This sequence joins TRBV19 and TRBJ2-2; TRBD1 matches 10 bases. The CDR3 has 16 amino acids. V dropped 9 bases and J dropped 6; count of bases not matched to a gene: 13. Germline assignment: CDR1 LNHDA and CDR2 SQIVND (reference sequence). Here the CDR3 reads CASTRQGAMLAGELFF. The CDR3 DNA is TGTGCCAGCACCAGACAGGGGGCCATGTTGGCCGGGGAGCTGTTTTTT.

The chain links TRBV28 to TRBJ2-1; the match to TRBD2 covers 12 bases. V lost 6 bases, J lost 6 bases, and 6 bases stayed unmatched. CDR1 and CDR2 from the germline V gene are MDHEN and SYDVKM. The CDR3 is 15 residues long. The CDR3 nucleotides read TGTGCCAGCAGAGTAGCTAGCGGGGGGGCCAATGAGCAGTTCTTC. This gives the protein CASRVASGGANEQFF.

J is TRBJ1-2 and V is TRBV28, with D possibly matching TRBD1 (5 bases). With 9 bases removed from V and 4 bases from J, the gap between germline ends came to 15 bases. The CDR3 is 13 residues long. CDR1 MDHEN and CDR2 SYDVKM come from the germline V gene. The CDR3 DNA sequence: TGTGCCAGTACAATTCACAGGAGCTATGGCTACACCTTC. Residues: CASTIHRSYGYTF.

Turning to this clone: The same CDR3 is also encoded by other DNA sequences in this sample. This sequence joins TRBV30 and TRBJ1-5; D is possibly TRBD1 (5 bases). V was trimmed by 0 bases and J by 2 bases, leaving 8 bases between them. CDR1 is GTSNPN and CDR2 is SVGIG in the germline V gene (reference sequence). CDR3 length equals 14 residues. The DNA for the CDR3 is TGTGCCTGGAGTGTACAAGGGGGCAATCAGCCCCAGCATTTT. Protein product: CAWSVQGGNQPQHF.

The CDR3 region is CASSVPGQGADGYTF. As DNA, the CDR3 is TGCGCCAGCAGTGTACCGGGACAGGGGGCGGATGGCTACACCTTC. The rearrangement uses TRBV10-1 and TRBJ1-2; 12 nucleotides line up with TRBD1. The CDR3 runs 15 residues. CDR1 is WNHNN and CDR2 is SYGVQD in the germline V gene (reference sequence). V lost 4 bases to trimming and J lost 6 bases; unmatched junction nucleotides: 6.

This clone was seen a few times. The chain couples TRBV6-5 to TRBJ2-1, with D maybe TRBD2 (5 bases). The length of the CDR3 is 15 residues. Looked up from germline, CDR1 is MNHEY and CDR2 is SVGAGI. Trimming stripped 5 bases from V and 4 bases from J, with 15 bases between. The CDR3 protein is CASSAPRTRYNEQFF. The CDR3 nucleotides read TGTGCCAGCAGTGCCCCCCGTACTAGGTACAATGAGCAGTTCTTC.

The V gene is TRBV6-5, the J gene TRBJ1-2; 10 bases map to TRBD1. J was trimmed by 8 bases and V by 6 bases; bases with no gene match: 6. The germline V gene has CDR1 MNHEY and CDR2 SVGAGI. CDR3 length: 13 residues. CDR3 residues: CASSDRGRGGYTF. CDR3 DNA: TGTGCCAGCAGCGACAGGGGGCGGGGGGGCTACACCTTC.

V usage is TRBV2 and J usage is TRBJ2-3, with D perhaps matching TRBD2 (7 bases). Germline CDR1 SNHLY, CDR2 FYNNEI. The CDR3 runs to 16 residues. V was shortened by 2 bases and J by 3 bases, with 15 bases between the two germline ends. The CDR3 DNA reads TGTGCCAGCAGTGAACTCGGCGGGGGCCAAACAGATACGCAGTATTTT. Amino acid sequence: CASSELGGGQTDTQYF.

CDR3 sequence reads: CSVTVNTEAFF. In nucleotides, the CDR3 is TGCAGCGTTACGGTGAACACTGAAGCTTTCTTT. The chain carries TRBV29-1 and TRBJ1-1; D remains unclear. Germline V gene lookup returns CDR1 SQVTM and CDR2 ANQGSEA. The CDR3 is 11 residues long. The ends were cut back, 5 bases at V and 0 bases at J, with 4 bases in the middle.

This clone was seen only a few times. The chain employs TRBV6-1 and TRBJ1-2; possibly TRBD1 for D (5 bases). The CDR3 extends over 13 amino acids. Trimming cost V 8 bases and J 3 bases, with 13 bases left between them. Per the germline V gene, CDR1 is MNHNS and CDR2 is SASEGT. CDR3 in amino acids: CASPGPGDYGYTF. CDR3 DNA: TGTGCCAGCCCCGGTCCGGGGGACTATGGCTACACCTTC.

This sequence joins TRBV19 and TRBJ2-7, with D perhaps TRBD1 (6 bases). The CDR3 is made up of 12 amino acids. V was cut by 4 bases and J by 3 bases, with 7 bases left in between. The V gene's germline CDR1 is LNHDA and CDR2 SQIVND (reference sequence). CDR3 in amino acids: CASSTGDYEQYF. The CDR3 region has the DNA TGTGCCAGTAGTACAGGGGACTACGAGCAGTACTTC.

The V gene is TRBV28, the J gene TRBJ1-2, with 7 bases aligning to TRBD1. Per germline, CDR1 MDHEN and CDR2 SYDVKM. J gave up 4 bases and V 5 bases, and 4 bases lay outside the gene matches. CDR3 length equals 13 residues. CDR3: CASSLTGVYGYTF. The CDR3 DNA sequence: TGTGCCAGCAGTCTCACAGGGGTCTATGGCTACACCTTC.

V and J are TRBV7-9 and TRBJ2-1, with 10 bases aligning to TRBD1. This CDR3 is built from 18 residues. J lost 9 bases, V lost 0 bases, and 14 bases had no gene match. Germline CDR1 SEHNR, CDR2 FQNEAQ (reference sequence). The CDR3 bases are TGTGCCAGCAGCTTAGCCTCTTCGATTAGACAGGGGGCTAGTGAGCAGTTCTTC. The encoded protein is CASSLASSIRQGASEQFF.

The CDR3 nucleotides are TGTGCCAGCAGCTTACATCTGGCGGGGGGGTACAATGAGCAGTTCTTC. It specifies CASSLHLAGGYNEQFF. The rearrangement links TRBV7-2 to TRBJ2-1, with 9 bases lining up with TRBD2. The CDR3 length is 16 residues. Germline values: CDR1 SGHTA, CDR2 FQGNSA. Trimming cost V 2 bases and J 4 bases; bases outside gene matches: 6.

The chain carries TRBV29-1 and TRBJ1-1; 7 positions match TRBD1. The CDR3 is 12 amino acids. After removal of 3 bases from V and 3 bases from J, the junction contained 1 base not matched to a gene. CDR1 and CDR2 from the germline V gene are SQVTM and ANQGSEA. In DNA form, the CDR3 reads TGCAGCGTTGAGGGGACAGACACTGAAGCTTTCTTT. Its translation is CSVEGTDTEAFF.

The J gene is TRBJ2-3, the V gene TRBV7-2, with 9 bases fitting TRBD2. The CDR3 spans 15 residues. Unmatched junction bases numbered 5, after V lost 1 base and J lost 6 bases. CDR1 and CDR2 from the germline V gene are SGHTA and FQGNSA. The CDR3 protein is CASSLGRGGRDTQYF. DNA of the CDR3: TGTGCCAGCAGCTTAGGGCGGGGGGGAAGGGATACGCAGTATTTT. Full variable domain (missing parts from reference TRBV7-2 and TRBJ2-3): GAGVSQSPSNKVTEKGKDVELRCDPISGHTALYWYRQSLGQGLEFLIYFQGNSAPDKSGLPSDRFSAERTGGSVSTLTIQRTQQEDSAVYLCASSLGRGGRDTQYFGPGTRLTVL.